This T cell receptor (beta chain) was sequenced during a study of shared T cell receptors in the human thymus. TCRdb's copy holds only in-frame clones and misses some; the assay was immunoSEQ multiplex PCR. The table lists approximately 760,000 clones, roughly 85% of them singletons. These data also formed part of another study, on human thymus T cells. From that paper: Surgeons resected thymus tissue during corrective heart surgery. Thymic and blood repertoires appeared to carry a bias in their V and J gene usage. Thymic repertoires from unrelated individuals overlapped highly, related research reported.

The sample was thymocytes. This TCR derives from a girl less than two years old with a congenital heart defect.

The CDR3 spells CASSFRGASNYEQYF. The CDR3 DNA sequence: TGTGCCAGCAGTTTTCGGGGGGCATCCAACTACGAGCAGTACTTC. The chain couples TRBV27 to TRBJ2-5, with D maybe TRBD2 (7 bases). The J call may be incorrect, as the DNA end agrees better with TRBJ2-7. The CDR3 sequence is 15 residues long. Germline CDR1 reads MNHEY; CDR2 reads SMNVEV (reference sequence).